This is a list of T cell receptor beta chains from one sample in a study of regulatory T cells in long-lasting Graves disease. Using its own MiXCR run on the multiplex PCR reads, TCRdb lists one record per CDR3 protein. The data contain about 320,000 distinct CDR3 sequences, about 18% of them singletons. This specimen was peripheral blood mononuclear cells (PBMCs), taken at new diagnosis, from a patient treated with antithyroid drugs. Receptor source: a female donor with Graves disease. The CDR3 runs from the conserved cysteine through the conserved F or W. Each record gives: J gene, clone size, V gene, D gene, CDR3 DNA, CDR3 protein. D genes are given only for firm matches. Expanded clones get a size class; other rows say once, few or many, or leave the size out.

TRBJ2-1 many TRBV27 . TGTGCCAGCAGTTTCCAAAGCTCCTACAATGAGCAGTTCTTC CASSFQSSYNEQFF
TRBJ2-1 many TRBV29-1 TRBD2 TGCAGCGTTGCCGGACTAGCGGGGTCCTACAATGAGCAGTTCTTC CSVAGLAGSYNEQFF
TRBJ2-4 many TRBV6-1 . TGTGCCAGCAGTGAAGCGCCCGGACACCAAAACATTCAGTACTTC CASSEAPGHQNIQYF
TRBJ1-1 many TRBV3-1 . TGTGCCAGCAGCGCGCAGGGCATGAACACTGAAGCTTTCTTT CASSAQGMNTEAFF
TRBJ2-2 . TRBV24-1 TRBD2 TGTGCCACCAGTGATTTTGCGGGAGGGCCGGGCACCGGGGAGCTGTTTTTT CATSDFAGGPGTGELFF
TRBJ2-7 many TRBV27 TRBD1 TGTGCCAGCAGTCCTAGACGCGGCGGACAGGGCGGACCCTACGAGCAGTACTTC CASSPRRGGQGGPYEQYF
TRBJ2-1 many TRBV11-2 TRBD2 TGTGCCAGCAGCTCGACTAGCGGGAGGGCCGGTAATGAGCAGTTCTTC CASSSTSGRAGNEQFF
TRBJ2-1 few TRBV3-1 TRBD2 TGTGCCAGCAGCCAGGGACTAGCGAGCAATGAGCAGTTCTTC CASSQGLASNEQFF
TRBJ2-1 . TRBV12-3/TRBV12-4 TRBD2 TGTGCCAGCAGTATAGATGGACTAGCCGGCGTCTTC CASSIDGLAGVF
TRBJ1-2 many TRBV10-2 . TGCGCCAGCAGTGAGTCAGGGGTCTCTCCTAACTATGGCTACACCTTC CASSESGVSPNYGYTF
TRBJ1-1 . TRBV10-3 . TGTGCCATACAATCGGGGTACACTGAAGCTTTCTTT CAIQSGYTEAFF
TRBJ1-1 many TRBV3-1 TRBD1 TGTGCCAGCAGCCAAGAAGTCCGGGACAGGGGTGAAGCTTTCTTT CASSQEVRDRGEAFF